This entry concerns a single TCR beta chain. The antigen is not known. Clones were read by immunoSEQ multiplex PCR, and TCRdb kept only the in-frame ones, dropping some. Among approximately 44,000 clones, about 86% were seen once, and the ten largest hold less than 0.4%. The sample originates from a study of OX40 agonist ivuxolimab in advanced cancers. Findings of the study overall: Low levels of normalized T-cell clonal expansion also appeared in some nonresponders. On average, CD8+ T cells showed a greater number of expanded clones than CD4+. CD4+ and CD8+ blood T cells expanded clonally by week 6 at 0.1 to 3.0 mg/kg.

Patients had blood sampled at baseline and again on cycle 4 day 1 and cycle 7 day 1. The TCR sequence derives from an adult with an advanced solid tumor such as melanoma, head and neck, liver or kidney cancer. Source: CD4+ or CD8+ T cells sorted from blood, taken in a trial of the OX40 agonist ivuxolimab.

The CDR3 DNA reads as TGCGCCAGCAGCCAGGTCAGCGGGGGGGATTACAATGAGCAGTTCTTC. Amino acids: CASSQVSGGDYNEQFF. V and J are TRBV4-3 and TRBJ2-1, with 10 bases matching TRBD2. The CDR3 runs to 16 residues. Trimming took 3 bases from V and 4 from J; bases not matched to a gene: 6. Germline-derived CDR1 and CDR2 are LGHNA and YSLEER.